Sequencing of this T cell receptor beta chain was carried out in a study of blood T cell repertoires in COVID-19. From germline, CDR1 is DFQATT and CDR2 SNEGSKA (reference sequence). Between the trimmed V and J ends, which lost 3 bases and 3 bases, there was a span of 12 bases. The CDR3 extends over 14 amino acids. In the study's own analysis: Reference gene primer amplification in the assay estimated nucleated cell counts. The method was immunoSEQ multiplex PCR; TCRdb's version includes in-frame clones alone and lacks a portion of them. V, J and clone size were drawn from that table, and D and trimming were deduced from the DNA. The sample includes about 260,000 clones, approximately 87% of them seen just once.

V gene TRBV20-1 combines with J gene TRBJ2-1, with D perhaps TRBD2 (5 bases). The sequencing input was peripheral blood. The TCR originated in a woman aged 45-65 years with acute or convalescent COVID-19. This chain's CDR3 is CSASVLGGYNEQFF. The CDR3 DNA sequence: TGCAGTGCTAGTGTTCTAGGAGGCTACAATGAGCAGTTCTTC.